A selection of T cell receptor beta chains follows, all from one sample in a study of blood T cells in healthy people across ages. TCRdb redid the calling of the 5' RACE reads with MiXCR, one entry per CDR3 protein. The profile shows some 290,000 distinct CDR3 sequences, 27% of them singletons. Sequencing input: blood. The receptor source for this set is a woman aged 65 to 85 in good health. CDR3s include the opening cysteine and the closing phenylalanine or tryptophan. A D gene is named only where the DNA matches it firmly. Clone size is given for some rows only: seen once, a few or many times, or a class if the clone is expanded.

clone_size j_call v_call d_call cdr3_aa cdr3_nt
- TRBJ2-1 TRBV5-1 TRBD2 CASSSGLAGGPRDEQFF TGCGCCAGCAGCTCAGGACTAGCGGGAGGGCCTAGGGATGAGCAGTTCTTC
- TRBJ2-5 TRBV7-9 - CASRIGVGETQYF TGTGCCAGTAGAATCGGGGTCGGGGAGACCCAGTACTTC
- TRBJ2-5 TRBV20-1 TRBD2 CSALTQTSGGQETQYF TGCAGTGCCCTCACCCAGACTAGCGGGGGACAAGAGACCCAGTACTTC
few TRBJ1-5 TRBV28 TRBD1 CASSLWGQGIQQPQHF TGTGCCAGCAGTTTATGGGGACAGGGCATCCAACAGCCCCAGCATTTT
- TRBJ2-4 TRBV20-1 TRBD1 CSALDRERAKNIQYF TGCAGTGCTCTGGACAGGGAGAGAGCCAAAAACATTCAGTACTTC
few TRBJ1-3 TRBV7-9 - CASSLPGLSSGNTIYF TGTGCCAGCAGCTTACCTGGGCTCTCCTCTGGAAACACCATATATTTT
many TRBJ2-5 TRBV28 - CASREAMETQYF TGTGCCAGCAGGGAGGCGATGGAGACCCAGTACTTC
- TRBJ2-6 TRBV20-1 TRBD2 CSARGSGTSGRSSGANVLTF TGCAGTGCTAGAGGGTCCGGGACTAGCGGGAGATCGTCTGGGGCCAACGTCCTGACTTTC
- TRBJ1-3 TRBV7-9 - CASSSHLSGNTIYF TGTGCCAGCAGCAGTCACCTCTCTGGAAACACCATATATTTT
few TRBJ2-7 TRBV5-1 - CASSLDSRSSYEQYF TGCGCCAGCAGCCTCGACAGCCGCAGCTCCTACGAGCAGTACTTC
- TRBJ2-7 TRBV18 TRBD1 CASSRTGGLDEQYF TGTGCCAGCTCTAGGACAGGGGGCCTCGACGAGCAGTACTTC
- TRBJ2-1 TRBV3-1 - CASRRTSRGDGEQFF TGTGCCAGCAGACGGACCTCGAGAGGGGACGGGGAGCAGTTCTTC
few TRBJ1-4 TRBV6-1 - CASSEGGARNEKLFF TGTGCCAGCAGTGAAGGGGGGGCCAGGAATGAAAAACTGTTTTTT
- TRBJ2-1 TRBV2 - CASNSREPYNEQFF TGTGCCAGCAATAGCAGAGAACCCTACAATGAGCAGTTCTTC
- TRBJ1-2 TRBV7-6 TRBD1 CASSQGTGGGGYTF TGTGCCAGCAGCCAAGGGACAGGGGGAGGAGGCTACACCTTC
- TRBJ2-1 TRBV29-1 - CSALSGGNEQFF TGCAGCGCGCTTAGCGGAGGAAATGAGCAGTTCTTC
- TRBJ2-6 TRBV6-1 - CASSIAGLGGANVLTF TGCGCCAGCAGCATTGCCGGATTGGGCGGGGCCAACGTCCTGACTTTC
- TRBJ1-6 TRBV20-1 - CSAREGVGGSPLHF TGCAGTGCTAGGGAGGGGGTCGGAGGATCACCCCTCCACTTT
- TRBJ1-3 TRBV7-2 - CASSPNMGGSGNTIYF TGTGCCAGCAGTCCCAACATGGGAGGCTCTGGAAACACCATATATTTT
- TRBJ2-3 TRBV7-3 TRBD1 CASSSQTGGADTQYF TGCGCCAGCAGCTCCCAGACAGGGGGCGCAGATACGCAGTATTTT
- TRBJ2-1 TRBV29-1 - CSVVERSYNEQFF TGCAGCGTTGTGGAGCGCTCCTACAATGAGCAGTTCTTC
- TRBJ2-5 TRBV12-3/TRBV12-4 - CASSLSADETQYF TGTGCCAGCAGTTTATCGGCGGACGAGACCCAGTACTTC